These 19 T cell receptor beta chains were sequenced from one sample in a study of cytomegalovirus exposure and HLA in healthy donors (dated by TCRdb to the late 2010s). Receptor amplification or capture employed the immunoSEQ multiplex PCR assay. In TCRdb, the immuneACCESS table is reduced to in-frame sequences with V and J assigned. These tables do not hold every clone; where another copy was compared, an unresolved V gene accounts for under half, and the others remain unexplained. The sample contains over 150,000 clones, about 90% of them found a single time. The ten largest clones take up more than 2.5% of the sample. The sample comprised PBMCs. These receptors were obtained from a woman under 30 in good health and CMV-seropositive.

The chain employs TRBV6-1 and TRBJ1-2; no reliable D call. From germline, CDR1 is MNHNS and CDR2 SASEGT. V was cut by 2 bases and J by 3 bases, with 13 bases left in between. This CDR3 region has 15 residues. In DNA, the CDR3 is TGTGCCAGCAGTGAATGGCATGCTTTTGACTATGGCTACACCTTC. It codes for CASSEWHAFDYGYTF.

The rearrangement joins TRBV27 to TRBJ1-1; TRBD1 matches at 7 bases. This CDR3 has 14 amino acids. Looked up from germline, CDR1 is MNHEY and CDR2 is SMNVEV (reference sequence). J gave up 0 bases and V 8 bases, and 6 bases lay outside the gene matches. CDR3 amino acids: CASGPGGMNTEAFF. In DNA form, the CDR3 reads TGTGCCAGCGGACCAGGGGGGATGAACACTGAAGCTTTCTTT.

This clone has a single count. The chain combines TRBV30 with TRBJ2-1, with 8 nucleotides matching TRBD2. The V segment lost 0 bases and the J segment 7 bases; nucleotides outside the gene matches: 8. This CDR3 comprises 15 residues. CDR1 GTSNPN and CDR2 SVGIG come from the germline V gene (reference sequence). This CDR3 reads CAWSVLGLDSNEQFF. CDR3 coding DNA: TGTGCCTGGAGTGTACTGGGACTAGATTCTAATGAGCAGTTCTTC.

The sample holds many counts of this clone. The chain has TRBV28 and TRBJ2-1; 8 bases align to TRBD2. With V trimmed by 6 bases and J by 2 bases, 3 bases remained unmatched. Looked up from germline, CDR1 is MDHEN and CDR2 is SYDVKM. The CDR3 runs to 14 residues. CDR3 residues: CASSYSGTYNEQFF. CDR3 in DNA: TGTGCCAGCAGCTATAGCGGGACCTACAATGAGCAGTTCTTC.

V gene TRBV5-1 combines with J gene TRBJ1-2; D perhaps matches TRBD1 (5 bases). In germline, CDR1 is SGHRS, CDR2 YFSETQ. CDR3 length: 14 amino acids. Trimming shortened V by 0 bases and J by 5 bases, and 11 bases separated the two germline ends. The CDR3, as DNA: TGCGCCAGCAGCTTGGATACGGGGACTTATGGCTACACCTTC. This translates into CASSLDTGTYGYTF.

CDR3 DNA sequence: TGTGCCAGCAGTCCAGGATCCATCTATGGCTACACCTTC. This gives the protein CASSPGSIYGYTF. The chain couples TRBV28 to TRBJ1-2; D is unresolved. The CDR3 runs to 13 residues. Germline loops: CDR1 MDHEN, CDR2 SYDVKM. Trimming removed 5 bases at V and 4 bases at J, with 11 bases between.

V is TRBV28 and J is TRBJ1-2, with 9 bases lining up with TRBD1. Germline-derived CDR1 and CDR2 are MDHEN and SYDVKM. V was clipped by 6 bases and J by 4 bases; unmatched bases: 3. The CDR3 contains 13 residues. The CDR3 bases are TGTGCCAGCAGGCCGGGACAGGGCTATGGCTACACCTTC. As protein: CASRPGQGYGYTF.

The V call is TRBV6-5, the J call TRBJ2-7; tentative D call: TRBD2 (5 bases). The CDR3 loop spans 15 amino acids. Trimming took off 8 bases at V and 5 bases at J, with 22 bases between the two ends. Per germline, CDR1 MNHEY and CDR2 SVGAGI. The CDR3 nucleotides are TGTGCCAGCCCCACGGCCCCCACTAGATCTCACGAGCAGTACTTC. Protein: CASPTAPTRSHEQYF.

J is TRBJ1-1 and V is TRBV7-9; 10 bases align to TRBD1. Germline CDR1 reads SEHNR; CDR2 reads FQNEAQ (reference sequence). V shed 5 bases, J shed 4 bases, and the junction held 7 bases outside the gene matches. The CDR3 length is 15 residues. The CDR3: CASSGTGTGVTEAFF. In DNA form, the CDR3 reads TGTGCCAGCAGCGGAACCGGGACAGGGGTCACTGAAGCTTTCTTT.

This clone was detected only once. The rearrangement uses TRBV28 and TRBJ1-4; 7 bases agree with TRBD1. Trimming at V came to 6 bases and at J to 4 bases, leaving 11 bases not matched to a gene. The germline V gene has CDR1 MDHEN and CDR2 SYDVKM. CDR3 length: 16 residues. The CDR3 protein is CASSHTPGQSNEKLFF. CDR3 DNA sequence: TGTGCCAGCAGCCATACACCGGGACAGAGTAATGAAAAACTGTTTTTT.

The chain carries TRBV5-6 and TRBJ1-4; TRBD1 agrees at 9 bases. Germline CDR1 and CDR2: SGHDT and YYEEEE. This CDR3 region has 16 residues. The trim removed 3 bases at V and 7 bases at J, leaving 10 bases unmatched. As DNA, the CDR3 is TGTGCCAGCAGCTCGGCCTGGACAGGGGTGACTGAAAAACTGTTTTTT. As protein: CASSSAWTGVTEKLFF.

The chain is built from TRBV10-2 and TRBJ2-1; 15 bases are shared with TRBD2. Trimming took 3 bases from V and 9 from J; bases not matched to a gene: 9. CDR3 length: 17 amino acids. Germline CDR1 is WSHSY and CDR2 is SAAADI. Here the CDR3 reads CASSEIWTSGGVGEQFF. DNA of the CDR3: TGCGCCAGCAGTGAAATTTGGACTAGCGGGGGGGTGGGTGAGCAGTTCTTC.

V and J are TRBV19 and TRBJ1-5; the match to TRBD1 covers 7 bases. The germline V gene has CDR1 LNHDA and CDR2 SQIVND (reference sequence). V shed 0 bases and J 2 bases; nucleotides not matched to a gene: 4. The CDR3 runs to 16 residues. The CDR3 DNA sequence: TGTGCCAGTAGTATAGAGACAGGGTTGGGCAATCAGCCCCAGCATTTT. Translated: CASSIETGLGNQPQHF.

This clone was seen a few times. V is TRBV2 and J is TRBJ2-7; 14 positions match TRBD2. Germline assignment: CDR1 SNHLY and CDR2 FYNNEI. V lost 5 bases, J lost 7 bases, and 7 bases stayed unmatched. CDR3 length equals 15 residues. CDR3 amino acids: CASSQGLAGVGEQYF. CDR3 in DNA: TGTGCCAGCAGTCAGGGACTAGCGGGAGTAGGAGAGCAGTACTTC. The whole variable domain, filled in from reference TRBV2 and TRBJ2-7, reads EPEVTQTPSHQVTQMGQEVILRCVPISNHLYFYWYRQILGQKVEFLVSFYNNEISEKSEIFDDQFSVERPDGSNFTLKIRSTKLEDSAMYFCASSQGLAGVGEQYFGPGTRLTVT.

The J gene is TRBJ1-2, the V gene TRBV4-2; perhaps TRBD1 as D (5 bases). V lost 0 bases and J lost 0, with 8 bases in between. This CDR3 region has 15 residues. Germline V gene lookup returns CDR1 LGHNA and CDR2 YNFKEQ. DNA for the CDR3: TGTGCCAGCAGCCAAGAGACAGCCGCTAACTATGGCTACACCTTC. Its translation is CASSQETAANYGYTF.

The CDR3 DNA reads TGTGCCAGCAGTGAATATTTGGGGGCGGGCGGCTACACCTTC. Its protein product is CASSEYLGAGGYTF. The rearrangement joins TRBV25-1 to TRBJ1-2; D perhaps matches TRBD1 (6 bases). Germline V gene data show CDR1 as MGHDK and CDR2 as SYGVNS. The V gene lost 0 bases and the J gene lost 8 bases, with 13 bases spanning the gap. The CDR3 is 14 amino acids.

This sequence joins TRBV27 and TRBJ2-7; perhaps TRBD1 as D (6 bases). The length of the CDR3 is 14 residues. CDR1 is MNHEY and CDR2 is SMNVEV in the germline V gene (reference sequence). V lost 5 bases and J lost 2, with 13 bases in between. The CDR3 reads CASSQGIATYEQYF. The CDR3 nucleotides are TGTGCCAGCAGTCAGGGGATCGCCACCTACGAGCAGTACTTC.

This clone was detected once. The chain employs TRBV19 and TRBJ1-1; D call uncertain. The CDR3 covers 18 residues. Per germline, CDR1 LNHDA and CDR2 SQIVND (reference sequence). The germline V and J ends were trimmed by 4 bases and 0 bases, with 21 bases remaining between them. The CDR3: CASSRLLTWIYMNTEAFF. For the CDR3, the DNA is TGTGCCAGTAGTAGACTCTTAACTTGGATCTACATGAACACTGAAGCTTTCTTT.

This clone was observed a handful of times. The CDR3 region is CAWNRGLDQPQHF. The CDR3, as DNA: TGTGCCTGGAACAGGGGCCTGGATCAGCCCCAGCATTTT. The V call is TRBV30, the J call TRBJ1-5; TRBD1 matches 7 bases. CDR1 is GTSNPN and CDR2 is SVGIG in the germline V gene (reference sequence). V shed 4 bases, J shed 5 bases, and the junction held 5 bases outside the gene matches. The CDR3 has 13 amino acids.